This record looks at one T cell receptor (beta chain) sequence and its context. As processed by the authors: Amplification with reference gene primers provided the estimates of nucleated cell counts. Data came from immunoSEQ multiplex PCR; TCRdb stores just in-frame clones and leaves some out. V and J calls and clone size follow that table, whereas D and trimming were derived from the DNA. The sample records more than 100,000 clones, about four fifths being singletons. The entry originates in a study of blood T cell repertoires in COVID-19. Turning to the study itself: Sites across the United States, Italy and Spain contributed samples from acute and convalescent COVID-19. T cells, B-cell-depleted T cells, or PBMCs supplied cDNA or gDNA.

In germline, CDR1 is SGHNT, CDR2 YYREEE (reference sequence). The V and J ends lost 7 bases and 5 bases, in that order; junction bases with no gene match: 5. This CDR3 has 14 amino acids. Input material: peripheral blood. The V and J genes are TRBV5-4 and TRBJ2-1; 11 bases fit TRBD2. This receptor was obtained from a man aged 55-75 years with active or convalescent COVID-19. CDR3 region: CASGGTSGHNEQFF. Written as DNA, the CDR3 is TGTGCCAGCGGAGGGACTAGCGGACACAATGAGCAGTTCTTC.